This T cell receptor beta chain was captured in a study of CD8+ T cells in alopecia areata. General study findings and limits: With one nonresponder, baseline CD8+ expansion's link to response remains uncertain. Tofacitinib produced a significant decrease in scalp clonality and in expanded CD8+ clones among the top 100. Resident alphabeta T-cell populations of normal skin are likewise subject to sequencing in scalp samples.

The treatment is: oral pan-JAK inhibitor, 5-10 mg twice daily. Both CD4+ and CD8+ T cells were separated by sorting PBMCs. As for this clone: No antigen is known for it.

In each case, RNA was isolated and then reverse transcribed into cDNA as the sequencing template. Repertoires were generated with immunoSEQ multiplex PCR, while TCRdb's copy carries only in-frame clones and drops some. The table has 190,000 or so clones, around 60% seen once. The CDR3 is 15 residues long. V shed 2 bases and J 5 bases; nucleotides not matched to a gene: 7. Germline lookup yields CDR1 MDHEN and CDR2 SYDVKM. V gene TRBV28 combines with J gene TRBJ2-7; 9 nucleotides agree with TRBD1. The sequence came from a human donor with alopecia areata. The specimen was CD4+ T cells sorted from blood, collected at week 4, from a patient treated with tofacitinib. The CDR3 nucleotides read TGTGCCAGCAGTTTAGGTGGGACAGGGTACGACGAGCAGTACTTC. Translating gives CASSLGGTGYDEQYF.